Here is one TCR beta chain with its context. Its antigen remains unidentified. Base qualities are not at hand, and no much larger clone is one base apart. The cysteine opens and the phenylalanine closes a CDR3 of 16 amino acids. Only the CDR3 DNA stays, 48 bases, in frame from base 1. V loses 5 bases at its end and J loses 2 bases; junction bases beyond the gene matches: 7. CDR1 and CDR2 are read off the germline V gene as LGHNA and YSLEER. The source of the sample is a study of T cell responses to AZD1222 COVID-19 vaccine (dated by TCRdb to the early 2020s). With respect to the entire study: A total of approximately 250 trial participants underwent TCR sequencing, of whom 200 to 220 had received two doses of AZD1222 and 26 had received two doses of the MenACWY control vaccine. Trial participants were enrolled by age into subgroups of 18-55, 56-69 and 70-plus years, and about 150, 27 and 61 TCR-sequenced participants, respectively, were included in these subgroups.

The research as a whole found: In the small 56-69-year group, the increase in depth fell short of significance, most likely because of low power. The vaccine-associated CD4 TCRs covered the entire spike protein, and the dominant responses fell in regions 160-218 and 743-854. Conclusions about previously exposed vaccinees are limited, since just a handful of AZD1222 recipients were seropositive for SARS-CoV-2 at baseline. Because no samples from the day 14 peak response were available, repertoires could be characterized only after the peak T cell response. A significant rise in spike-specific TCR breadth and depth was observed after two AZD1222 doses relative to day 0 and relative to MenACWY recipients. Participants were mostly white British, with more females than males. The authors suggested clonal diversity may have been underestimated. Reportedly, close to half of the unique spike-specific TCRs recognized epitopes lying outside the regions that are mutated in the B.1.351 and B.1.1.7 variants.

The sample's time point label, decoded: about 28 days (+/-7) after the second vaccine dose. Because spike-specific TCR depth and breadth did not differ between the two schedules, AZD1222 recipients who got a second dose at roughly 4 weeks were pooled with those who got a second dose at roughly 12 weeks. Vaccinee samples came from UK trials COV001 and COV002, including a single-blind randomized controlled phase 2/3 trial of AZD1222 (ChAdOx1 nCoV-19) in healthy adults. Trial participant PBMC samples were collected at day 0 and day 28 after the second dose for TCRbeta chain sequencing. The CDR3 regions of human TCRbeta chains were analyzed by immunosequencing. The original pipeline was this. TCRs in the repertoires were compared against a reference library of SARS-CoV-2-specific TCRs that had been generated with the MIRA antigen-specificity platform. Breadth meant the fraction of unique TCRs that were SARS-CoV-2-associated, whereas depth meant the fraction of total T cells that were SARS-CoV-2-associated. Using the MIRA data, every spike-specific TCR was mapped to the spike region that the TCR reacted to and assigned to either a CD4 or a CD8 class. Log10-transformed breadth and depth values were compared by one-way ANOVA with Sidak's multiple comparisons tests. What TCRdb holds here is the immuneACCESS table cut down to in-frame rearrangements. Part of the clones is not present; checked against another copy, under half of the missing clones reflect an unresolved V gene, and the others are unexplained. The V and J calls and the clone size are those of that table, but D and trimming were determined from the DNA. Present in this sample are under 25,000 clones, 80% to 85% of which were seen just once. About 15% of the sample belongs to the ten largest clones.

This receptor was taken from an adult who received the AZD1222 COVID-19 vaccine. This sequence uses TRBV4-3 and TRBJ2-5; TRBD2 fits 11 bases in the junction. Source: peripheral blood, taken 28 days after the second AZD1222 dose. The bases read TGCGCCAGCAGCAGACTAGCGGGAAGCCCACAAGAGACCCAGTACTTC. The translation is CASSRLAGSPQETQYF.